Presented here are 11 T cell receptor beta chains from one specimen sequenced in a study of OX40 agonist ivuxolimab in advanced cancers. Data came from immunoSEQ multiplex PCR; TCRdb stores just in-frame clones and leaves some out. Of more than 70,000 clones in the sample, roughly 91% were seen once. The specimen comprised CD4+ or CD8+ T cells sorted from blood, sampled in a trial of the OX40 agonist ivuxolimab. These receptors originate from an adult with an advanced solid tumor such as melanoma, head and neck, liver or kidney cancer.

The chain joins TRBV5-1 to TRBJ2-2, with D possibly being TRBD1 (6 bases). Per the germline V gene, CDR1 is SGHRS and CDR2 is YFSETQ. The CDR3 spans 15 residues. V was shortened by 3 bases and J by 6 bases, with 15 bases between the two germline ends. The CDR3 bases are TGCGCCAGCAGCTGGCCTTTACAGGGTCCCGGGGAGCTGTTTTTT. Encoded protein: CASSWPLQGPGELFF.

The CDR3 loop is CATLVRRATDTQYF. For the CDR3, the DNA is TGTGCTACACTGGTCCGGAGAGCCACAGATACGCAGTATTTT. The chain recombines TRBV28 with TRBJ2-3; D gene unclear. There are 14 residues in the CDR3. The germline CDR1 and CDR2 sequences are MDHEN and SYDVKM.

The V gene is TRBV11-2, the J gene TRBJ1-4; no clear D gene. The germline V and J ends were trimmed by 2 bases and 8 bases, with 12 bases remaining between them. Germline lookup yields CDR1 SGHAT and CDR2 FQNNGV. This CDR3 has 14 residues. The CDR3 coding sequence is TGTGCCAGCAGCTTAACCAGAGGCGACGAAAAACTGTTTTTT. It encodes CASSLTRGDEKLFF.

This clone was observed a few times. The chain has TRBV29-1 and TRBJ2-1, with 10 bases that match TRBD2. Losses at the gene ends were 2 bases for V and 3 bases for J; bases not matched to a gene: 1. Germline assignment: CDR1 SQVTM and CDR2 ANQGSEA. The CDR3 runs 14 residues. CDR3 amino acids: CSVERLAGYNEQFF. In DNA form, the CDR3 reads TGCAGCGTTGAAAGACTAGCGGGCTACAATGAGCAGTTCTTC.

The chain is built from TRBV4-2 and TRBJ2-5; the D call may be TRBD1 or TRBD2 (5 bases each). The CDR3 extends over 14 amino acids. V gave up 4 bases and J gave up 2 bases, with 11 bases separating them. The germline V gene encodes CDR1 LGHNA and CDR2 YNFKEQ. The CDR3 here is CASSPPGPQETQYF. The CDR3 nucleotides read TGTGCCAGCAGCCCACCGGGACCTCAAGAGACCCAGTACTTC.

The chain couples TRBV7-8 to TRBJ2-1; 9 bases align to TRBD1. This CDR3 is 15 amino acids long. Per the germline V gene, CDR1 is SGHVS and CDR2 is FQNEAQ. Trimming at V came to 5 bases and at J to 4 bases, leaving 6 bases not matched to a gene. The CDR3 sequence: CASSGGQGPYNEQFF. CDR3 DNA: TGTGCCAGCAGCGGGGGACAGGGTCCTTACAATGAGCAGTTCTTC.

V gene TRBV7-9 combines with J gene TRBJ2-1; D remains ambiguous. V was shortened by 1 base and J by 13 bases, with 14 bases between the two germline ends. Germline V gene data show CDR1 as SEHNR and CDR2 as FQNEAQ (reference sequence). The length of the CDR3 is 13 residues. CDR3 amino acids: CASSLENPGVQFF. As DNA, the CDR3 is TGTGCCAGCAGCTTAGAGAATCCAGGAGTTCAGTTCTTC.

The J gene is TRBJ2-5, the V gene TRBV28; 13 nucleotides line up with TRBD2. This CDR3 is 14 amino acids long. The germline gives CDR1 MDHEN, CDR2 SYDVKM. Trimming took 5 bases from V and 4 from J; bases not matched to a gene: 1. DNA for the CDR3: TGTGCCAGCAGTCGGACTAGCGGGAGAGAGACCCAGTACTTC. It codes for CASSRTSGRETQYF.

In nucleotides, the CDR3 is TGTGCCAGCAGCTTAAGGGGGGGGACGGAACTACTGAATCAGCCCCAGCATTTT. Amino acids: CASSLRGGTELLNQPQHF. The chain carries TRBV28 and TRBJ1-5; a possible D gene is TRBD1 (6 bases). Germline CDR1 and CDR2: MDHEN and SYDVKM. Trimming shortened V by 6 bases and J by 4 bases, and 25 bases separated the two germline ends. This CDR3 has 18 residues. Variable domain in full (rest from reference TRBV28 and TRBJ1-5): DVKVTQSSRYLVKRTGEKVFLECVQDMDHENMFWYRQDPGLGLRLIYFSYDVKMKEKGDIPEGYSVSREKKERFSLILESASTNQTSMYLCASSLRGGTELLNQPQHFGDGTRLSIL.

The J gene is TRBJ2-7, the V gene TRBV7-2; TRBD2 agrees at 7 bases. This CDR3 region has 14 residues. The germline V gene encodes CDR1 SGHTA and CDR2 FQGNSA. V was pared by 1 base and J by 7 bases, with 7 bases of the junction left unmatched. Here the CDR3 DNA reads TGTGCCAGCAGCTTAGTGGGAGGGCCGGGGGAGCAGTACTTC. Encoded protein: CASSLVGGPGEQYF.

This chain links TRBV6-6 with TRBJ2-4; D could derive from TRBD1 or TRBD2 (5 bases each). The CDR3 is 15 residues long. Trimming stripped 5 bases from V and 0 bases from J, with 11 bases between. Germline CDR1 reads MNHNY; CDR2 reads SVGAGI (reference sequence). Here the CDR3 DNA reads TGTGCCAGCAGTCGGGGCGATCTAGCCAAAAACATTCAGTACTTC. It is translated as CASSRGDLAKNIQYF.